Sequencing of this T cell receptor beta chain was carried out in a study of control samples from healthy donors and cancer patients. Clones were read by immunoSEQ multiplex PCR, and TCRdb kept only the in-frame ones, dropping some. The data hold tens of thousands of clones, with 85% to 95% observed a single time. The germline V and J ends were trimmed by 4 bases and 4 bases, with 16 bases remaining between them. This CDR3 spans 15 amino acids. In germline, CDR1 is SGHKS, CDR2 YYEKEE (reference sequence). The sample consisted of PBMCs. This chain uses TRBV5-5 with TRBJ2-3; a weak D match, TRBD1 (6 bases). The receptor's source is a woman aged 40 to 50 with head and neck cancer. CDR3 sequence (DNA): TGTGCCAGCAGCCGTACCTCACAGGGACCAGATACGCAGTATTTT. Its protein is CASSRTSQGPDTQYF.